This entry describes one TCR beta chain. The data stem from a study of blood T cell repertoires in COVID-19. In the study overall: Italy, Spain and the United States were the sources of the convalescent and acute COVID-19 samples. From T cells, B-cell-depleted T cells, or PBMCs came the material, which was cDNA or gDNA.

The V and J ends lost 0 bases and 5 bases, in that order; junction bases with no gene match: 5. The CDR3 runs 15 residues. Germline-derived CDR1 and CDR2 are ENHRY and SYGVKD. Per the original methods: The assay estimated nucleated cells by amplifying reference gene primers. The assay was immunoSEQ multiplex PCR, and TCRdb's table has in-frame clones only and misses some. The V and J calls and clone size come from that table; D and trimming were worked out from the DNA. Here the sample spans roughly 130,000 clones, more than 75% being singletons. This clonotype was obtained from a man aged 50 to 59 with active COVID-19. The chain has TRBV10-3 and TRBJ2-7; 9 bases align to TRBD1. Specimen: peripheral blood. CDR3 DNA sequence: TGTGCCATCAGTGAGTCGTGGGACAGGGTCAACGAGCAGTACGTC. Protein: CAISESWDRVNEQYV.